This T cell receptor beta chain appears in the sequencing data of a study of T cell responses to AZD1222 COVID-19 vaccine. The method was immunoSEQ multiplex PCR; TCRdb's version includes in-frame clones alone and lacks a portion of them. Of tens of thousands of clones in the sample, 81% were seen once. Concerning this clone itself: What it binds is unknown.

Notes on the study in general: Repertoires were sampled only after the peak T cell response. Regions 160-218 and 743-854 held dominance among vaccine-associated CD4 TCRs, which spanned spike. Of the AZD1222 recipients, only five to seven were seropositive at baseline.

The TCR originated in an adult who received the AZD1222 COVID-19 vaccine. Sequences were derived from peripheral blood, sampled 28 days after the second AZD1222 dose.

The CDR3 sequence: CASSVGLVSGNTIYF. The CDR3 nucleotides are TGTGCCAGCAGCGTAGGGTTAGTCTCTGGAAACACCATATATTTT. J is TRBJ1-3 and V is TRBV9; D is undetermined. Germline V gene data show CDR1 as SGDLS and CDR2 as YYNGEE. The CDR3 loop spans 15 amino acids. V dropped 0 bases and J dropped 0 bases, with 7 bases sitting between them.